This TCR beta chain was sequenced in a study of memory B cells and T cells in multiple sclerosis (dated by TCRdb to 2017 to 2018). Describing the broader study: In multiple sclerosis patients, the study set the TCR beta repertoires of autoproliferating peripheral T cells against those of T cells infiltrating brain lesions. TCR sequencing involved a couple of multiple sclerosis patients from whom brain lesions at autopsy or brain-infiltrating cells from biopsy were available.

A distance of 13 bases separates the germline ends of V and J, which lose 4 bases and 11 bases respectively. The CDR3 measures 13 amino acids from cysteine to phenylalanine. Left in the record is the CDR3 DNA by itself, 39 bases read in frame from the first base. For CDR1 and CDR2, the germline V gene lists SGDLS and YYNGEE. Genomic DNA was extracted, and the immunoSEQ Platform was used to amplify TCRbeta CDR3 regions from that DNA. The immunoSEQ assay used multiplex PCR together with high-throughput sequencing and a bioinformatics pipeline from the vendor. The published analysis was carried out like this. After discarding non-productive sequences and any CDR3s under 4 amino acids in length, clonotype frequencies were recalculated for each sample. In immunoSEQ Analyzer 2.0, a clonotype counted as shared when the CDR3 amino acid, V gene and J gene sequences were identical. Repertoire overlap was normalized by dividing shared clonotype counts by the product of both clone-set sizes, scaled by 1000 into arbitrary units. What TCRdb holds here is the immuneACCESS table cut down to in-frame rearrangements. Part of the clones is not present; checked against another copy, under half of the missing clones reflect an unresolved V gene, and the others are unexplained. V, J and clone size reflect that table, while D and trimming were determined from the DNA. Within this sample are roughly 14,000 clones, with approximately 70% of them counted one time only. About 2.5% of the sample is held by the ten biggest clonotypes.

This clone is classified as medium-sized (0.01 to 0.1%). The antigen this receptor binds is unknown. Base qualities are missing; no much larger clone stands one base away. PBMCs were obtained by Ficoll density gradient centrifugation and kept cryopreserved until use. What the work shows at the level of the full study, not this receptor alone: Clone-set sizes differed between compartments, which influenced counts of shared clonotypes and required normalization.

The rearrangement combines TRBV9 with TRBJ1-6; the D segment could be TRBD1, given 5 matching bases. The specimen was memory (CD45RO+) CD4+ T cells from blood. The label giving this sample's cell subset or site can be read as: CD45RO+ memory T cells sorted from peripheral blood. This TCR derives from a human donor with multiple sclerosis. The CDR3 is CASSPPPGTPLHF. The bases are TGTGCCAGCAGCCCCCCCCCAGGGACACCCCTCCACTTT.